This T cell receptor (beta chain) appears in the sequencing data of a study of T cells expressing NK-cell markers. Study-level background: From sorted CD3+CD56+NKG2C+, CD3+CD56+NKG2C- and CD3+CD56-NKG2C+ T cells came the TCR beta repertoires. Eight donors were sequenced, of whom seven were HCMV-seropositive, while the remaining one was HCMV-seronegative.

As the method of synthesis, 5'RACE template switching with UMIs yielded TCR beta cDNA. TCRdb reanalyzed the 5' RACE reads, giving one entry per CDR3 protein sequence and no DNA. This sample's clone table lists some 300,000 distinct CDR3 sequences. Looked up from germline, CDR1 is SGHTA and CDR2 is FQGTGA. This CDR3 is built from 13 residues. The specimen was blood T cells: a sorted CD56 or NKG2C T cell subset, CD4+ or CD8+ T cells, or bulk PBMC T cells (not recorded which). The sequence was collected from a man aged 18 to 30 in good health. V usage is TRBV7-3 and J usage is TRBJ2-5. CDR3: CASSLFSKETQYF.